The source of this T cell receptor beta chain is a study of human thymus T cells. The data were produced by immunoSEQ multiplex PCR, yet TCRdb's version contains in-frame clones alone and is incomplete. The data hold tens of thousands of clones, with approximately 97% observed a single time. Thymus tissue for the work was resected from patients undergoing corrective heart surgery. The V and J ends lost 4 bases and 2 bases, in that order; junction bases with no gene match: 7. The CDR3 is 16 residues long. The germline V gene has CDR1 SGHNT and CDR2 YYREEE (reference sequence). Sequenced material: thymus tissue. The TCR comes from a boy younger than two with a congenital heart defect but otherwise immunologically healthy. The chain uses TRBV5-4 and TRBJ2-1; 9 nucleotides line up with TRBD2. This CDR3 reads CASSPFLAGTYNEQFF. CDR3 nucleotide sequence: TGTGCCAGCAGCCCATTTCTAGCGGGGACCTACAATGAGCAGTTCTTC.